This is a list of T cell receptor beta chains from one sample in a study of blood T cell repertoires in COVID-19. Assay used: immunoSEQ multiplex PCR; TCRdb lists only in-frame clones, some missing. Of around 260,000 clones detected, nearly 90% appear once; the ten largest clones hold about 0.7%. The sample consisted of peripheral blood. Receptors were obtained from a human donor in a cohort sampled during active COVID-19. Each CDR3 is given without its conserved first and last residue. D genes are given only for firm matches.

j_call	v_call	d_call	cdr3_aa
TRBJ1-6	TRBV27	.	ASSLSGGENSPLH
TRBJ2-2	TRBV12-3/TRBV12-4	.	ASSFYGGGELF
TRBJ2-1	TRBV4-3	.	ASSQGRRQGSYNEQF
TRBJ2-7	TRBV10-3	.	AISEAGSGAEQY
TRBJ2-6	TRBV5-1	.	ASSLSGSGANVLT
TRBJ1-2	TRBV15	.	ATSPDRIDYGYT
TRBJ2-3	TRBV28	.	ASQKTSYIGDTQY
TRBJ2-4	TRBV11-1	.	ASSRDSGDIQY
TRBJ2-1	TRBV9	TRBD2	ASSVGLASYNEQF
TRBJ2-7	TRBV6-2/TRBV6-3	TRBD2	ASSPTRLAGGREQY
TRBJ2-7	TRBV12-5	.	ASGFRVNYEQY
TRBJ1-1	TRBV4-2	.	ASGPWGREAF
TRBJ1-2	TRBV5-6	.	ASSLAREGREGYT
TRBJ2-7	TRBV10-3	TRBD2	AISEGEGFYEQY
TRBJ1-2	TRBV19	TRBD1	ASSPRTGGSYGYT